This T cell receptor beta chain stems from a study of monozygotic twins with inflammatory bowel disease. Phlebotomy per donor yielded a single 2.5 ml blood sample. The quantity of total RNA per TCR library was approximately 3,300 ng. Through template switching, UMIs that included a 6-nucleotide sample barcode were added. cDNA encoding TCRalpha and TCRbeta underwent two nested PCRs of roughly 16 and 10 cycles, each of which was followed by bead purification. Using the 5' RACE reads, TCRdb records one entry per CDR3 protein without DNA. The table for this sample gives more than 350,000 distinct CDR3 sequences. This CDR3 is 15 amino acids long. CDR1 and CDR2 (germline): DFQATT, SNEGSKA (reference sequence).

What was sequenced was blood. The receptor's source is a human donor with ulcerative colitis or Crohn's disease, or a healthy co-twin of an affected twin (not recorded which). This chain joins TRBV20-1 and TRBJ2-1; TCRdb returns TRBD1, unconfirmable since there is no DNA. CDR3 in amino acids: CSASSGQLSYNEQFF.